Sequencing of this TCR beta chain was carried out in a study of sequential checkpoint blockade in melanoma (dated by TCRdb to 2018 to 2020). Regarding the study in general: Using 1:1 randomization, the trial assigned patients either to first-line nivolumab followed by ipilimumab (arm A) or to ipilimumab followed by nivolumab (arm B). Maintenance nivolumab was given following each of the two trial sequences. DNA from around 90 pretreatment melanoma tumor samples underwent TCRbeta immunosequencing. About two dozen patients had matched tumor biopsies taken before treatment and at week 13, after single-agent nivolumab (arm A) or ipilimumab (arm B). Roughly 84% of the matched pre- and post-treatment tumor biopsy pairs came from the same lesion.

A note on this clone: Its cognate antigen has yet to be identified. No base qualities exist here, and no much larger clone lies one base off it.

Here is what the overall study found, with its caveats: In the nivolumab-first arm (arm A), an association was found between pretreatment tumor TIL clonality and response (P = .04). Tumor T-cell fraction and clonality were correlated with PD-L1 staining and CD8+ T-cell counts, but not with mutational load. The model for predicting response that combines TCR metrics with mutation burden needs to be validated in larger, independent patient cohorts. Within-arm analyses of tumor T-cell fraction were constrained by small sample sizes and reduced statistical power. Patients with increases in tumor T-cell fraction and clonality by week 13 were approximately 30 times more likely to achieve clinical benefit.

Reading the label with the study, this specimen's treatment or condition is: randomized to nivolumab then ipilimumab (arm A) or the reverse (arm B). None of the patients in the trial had previously been given DNA-damaging chemotherapy. Samples came from patients with melanoma in CheckMate 064, a randomized, open-label phase II trial of sequential checkpoint blockade. Genomic DNA from formalin-fixed paraffin-embedded (FFPE) tissue samples was used for tumor TCR sequencing. TCRbeta CDR3 regions were immunosequenced from genomic DNA with the immunoSEQ Assay. Prior to high-throughput sequencing, genomic DNA was amplified by bias-controlled multiplex PCR. The original methods were these. To quantify the absolute abundance of each unique TCRbeta CDR3 region, the sequences were collapsed and filtered. Clonality was defined as 1 minus Pielou's evenness and was calculated using productive rearrangements only. Tumor T-cell fraction was calculated by normalizing TCRbeta template counts to usable DNA, which was estimated from several housekeeping genes. A previously published method was used to identify clones with significantly greater frequencies in on-treatment samples than in baseline samples. Sourced from immuneACCESS, this table was stored by TCRdb with only in-frame sequences that have V and J called. A share of the clones is absent; for the studies checked, an unresolved V gene accounts for under half, and the remainder has no known explanation. The V and J calls and the clone size are those of that table, but D and trimming were determined from the DNA. Here the sample has roughly 5,000 clones; about a third occur a single time. The ten largest clones represent less than 8% of the sample.

This receptor was taken from a human donor with melanoma. The source material was tumor tissue (inferred from file names), sampled from a patient given nivolumab and ipilimumab in sequence.

CDR3 reads: CASSLPPGGTDTGELFF. In nucleotide form, the sequence is TGTGCCAGCAGCTTACCACCGGGAGGGACGGACACCGGGGAGCTGTTTTTT. This chain joins TRBV11-3 to TRBJ2-2, with TRBD2 identical over 8 junction bases. Taken from the germline V gene, the CDR1 and CDR2 loops are SGHNT and YENEEA. The cysteine opens and the phenylalanine closes a CDR3 of 17 amino acids. CDR3 DNA is the only sequence kept; it has 51 bases, read in frame from the first base. Trimming takes 2 bases off V and 3 bases off J; junction bases not matched to a gene: 8.